The T cell receptor beta chain described here comes from a study of molecular identifiers for immune sequencing clone quantification. Study-wide context: RNA, taken in replicates from approximately 20,000 or 100,000 naive CD8 cells, was split five ways, with four sequenced.

The study, taken as a whole, reports: Clonotypes topping 20 RNA copies carried over 99% of effector molecules but under 1% of naive ones.

MiXCR was run by TCRdb on the PCR reads, yielding one entry per CDR3 protein. The sample yields roughly 100,000 distinct CDR3 sequences, 30% to 45% seen once. With 2 bases clipped from V and 2 bases from J, the junction kept 3 bases outside the gene matches. Looked up from germline, CDR1 is SGHDN and CDR2 is FVKESK. CDR3 size: 15 residues. This clonotype has a handful of counts. What it recognizes is unknown. The V gene is TRBV14, the J gene TRBJ2-7, with 10 bases lining up with TRBD1. The receptor was isolated from a human donor in good health. Some libraries in this study had Jurkat cell RNA spiked in. The specimen was naive CD8+ T cells from blood, with Jurkat cell RNA spiked in. Subset indicated: FACS-sorted CD8+CD4-CCR7+CD45RA+ naive T cells. CDR3: CASSQQTGGPYEQYF. CDR3 bases: TGTGCCAGCAGCCAACAGACAGGGGGCCCCTACGAGCAGTACTTC.